This T cell receptor (beta chain) derives from a study of somatic mutations in cytotoxic T cells in rheumatoid arthritis. Looked up from germline, CDR1 is SGDLS and CDR2 is YYNGEE. This CDR3 is 15 amino acids long. Unmatched junction bases numbered 3, after V lost 3 bases and J lost 1 base. Libraries were prepared by immunoSEQ multiplex PCR; TCRdb keeps only in-frame clonotypes and omits some of them. Among about 4,200 clones, over 55% were seen once, and the ten largest hold under 50%. Sequenced input: CD8+ T cells sorted from blood. This TCR was recovered from an adult with rheumatoid arthritis. The chain has TRBV9 and TRBJ2-2; 7 bases are a match to TRBD1. In nucleotides, the CDR3 is TGTGCCAGCAGCGCCCGACAGGGGAACACCGGGGAGCTGTTTTTT. Amino acids: CASSARQGNTGELFF.